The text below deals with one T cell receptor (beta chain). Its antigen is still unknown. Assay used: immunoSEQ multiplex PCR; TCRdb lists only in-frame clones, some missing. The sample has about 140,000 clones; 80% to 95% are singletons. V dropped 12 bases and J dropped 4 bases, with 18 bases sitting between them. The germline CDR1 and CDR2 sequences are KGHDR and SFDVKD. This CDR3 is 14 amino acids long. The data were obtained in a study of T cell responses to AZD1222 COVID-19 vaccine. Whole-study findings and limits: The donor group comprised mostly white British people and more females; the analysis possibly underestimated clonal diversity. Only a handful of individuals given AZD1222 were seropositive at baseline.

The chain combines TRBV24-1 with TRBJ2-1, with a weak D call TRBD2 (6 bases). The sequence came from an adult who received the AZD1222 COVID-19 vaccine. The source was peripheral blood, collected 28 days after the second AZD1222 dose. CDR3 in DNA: TGTGCCGCCGGAAGGAGGGCGGGGTACAATGAGCAGTTCTTC. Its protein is CAAGRRAGYNEQFF.